Sequencing of this T cell receptor beta chain was carried out in a study of patients and donors after allogeneic stem cell transplantation. TCRdb independently ran MiXCR on the RT-PCR reads; one entry per CDR3 protein. The sample gives 84,000 or so distinct CDR3 sequences, around 48% of which show up once; around 60% is in the top ten. The germline CDR1 and CDR2 sequences are MNHNY and SVGAGI (reference sequence). Trimming pared 0 bases from V and 3 bases from J, leaving 10 bases between. This CDR3 has 15 residues. The sample was blood, either unsorted or a sorted T cell fraction (not recorded which). The receptor was isolated from a human donor who was either an allogeneic HSCT recipient or a stem cell or donor lymphocyte infusion donor (not recorded which). It is not recorded whose cells these are; they may come from a transplant donor. The gene calls are TRBV6-6 and TRBJ2-3, with D possibly TRBD2 on 5 matching bases. DNA of the CDR3: TGTGCCAGCAGTTACTCGAGTCCGGGGACAGATACGCAGTATTTT. Translating it yields CASSYSSPGTDTQYF.